This T cell receptor (beta chain) originates from a study of T cells in Graves' hyperthyroidism and ophthalmopathy. TCR beta CDR3 regions were amplified from RNA transcripts. First-round RT-PCR targeting the TCR CDR3 was performed with the HTBI primer set. MiXCR, applied by TCRdb to the multiplex PCR reads, yields one record per CDR3 protein. This table has approximately 400,000 distinct CDR3 sequences, 15% to 19% appearing once. Germline assignment: CDR1 SGHTS and CDR2 YDEGEE. This CDR3 spans 15 amino acids. The V and J ends lost 3 bases and 1 base, in that order; junction bases with no gene match: 6. Study-wide results and limits: The model's output predicted ophthalmopathy at a median of roughly seven months prior to onset.

In this sample, this clonotype turned up many times. The antigen is undetermined. This clonotype was sampled from a woman younger than 35 with Graves' hyperthyroidism. The chain combines TRBV5-8 with TRBJ1-2; TRBD1 agrees at 7 bases. Material for sequencing was blood. CDR3 coding DNA: TGTGCCAGCAGCTCAGGGACAGTGCTTAACTATGGCTACACCTTC. Translated: CASSSGTVLNYGYTF.